Detailed here is one T cell receptor beta chain. Antigen: not known. CDR3 length: 15 residues. The V gene lost 0 bases and the J gene lost 0 bases, with 8 bases spanning the gap. Germline V lookup: CDR1 LGHNA, CDR2 YNFKEQ. The data were obtained in a study of vaccination and CD4 T cells after COVID-19. The overall study: Six males and four females constituted the convalescent cohort, two of whom were Hispanic.

Treatment here: roughly 10-day PBMC culture with coronavirus spike peptide pools or control peptides (ViraFEST assay). Researchers collected the unexposed donor's CD4+ T cells before the COVID-19 pandemic (2011-2018). Culture of around 2 million PBMCs per well took place with about 10 IU/ml IL-2 and 9.5 to 10 ug/ml peptide pools. The Oncomine TCR Beta short-read assay sequenced DNA from cultured CD4+ T cells. The authors extracted genomic DNA from cultured CD4+ T cells. TCRdb independently ran MiXCR on the PCR reads; one entry per CDR3 protein. This table has about 11,000 distinct CDR3 sequences, approximately 37% appearing once.

Material: CD4+ T cells from blood, cultured in vitro. This clonotype originated in a human donor in good health. J is TRBJ1-1 and V is TRBV4-2; D remains unclear. Here the CDR3 reads CASSQDPWVNTEAFF. CDR3 nucleotide sequence: TGTGCCAGCAGCCAAGATCCGTGGGTGAACACTGAAGCTTTCTTT.